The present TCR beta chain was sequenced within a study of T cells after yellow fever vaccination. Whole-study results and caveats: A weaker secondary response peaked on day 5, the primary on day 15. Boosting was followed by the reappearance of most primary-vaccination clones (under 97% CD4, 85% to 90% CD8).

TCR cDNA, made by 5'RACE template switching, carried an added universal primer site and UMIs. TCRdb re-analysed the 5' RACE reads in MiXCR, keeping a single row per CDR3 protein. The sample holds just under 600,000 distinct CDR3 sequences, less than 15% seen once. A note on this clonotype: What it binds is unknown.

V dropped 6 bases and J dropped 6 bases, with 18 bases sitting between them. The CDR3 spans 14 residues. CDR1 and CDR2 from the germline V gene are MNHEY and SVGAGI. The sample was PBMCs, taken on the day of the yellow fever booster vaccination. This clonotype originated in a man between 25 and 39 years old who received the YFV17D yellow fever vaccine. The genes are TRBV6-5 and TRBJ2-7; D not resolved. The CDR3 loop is CASSLGKGLVEQYF. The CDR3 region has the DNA TGTGCCAGCAGCTTAGGGAAAGGGTTGGTCGAGCAGTACTTC.